The T cell receptor beta chain under discussion was sequenced for a study of T cell repertoires in cytomegalovirus infection. Study-wide background: Recently described HLA-C-restricted plus well-studied HLA-B-restricted CMV epitopes were used. Based on public TCR beta signatures, there were indications of CMV infection and of a matching HLA type.

TCRdb re-called the reads through MiXCR, storing one row per CDR3 protein. There are about 270,000 distinct CDR3 sequences in the sample; 22% occur only once, and about 21% lies in the top ten. In its sample, this clonotype was seen many times. Its antigen is unidentified. The clonotype comes from a human donor in good health (CMV status not recorded). Some clones in this sample may be carry-over from other donors' samples. Sample: cultured PBMCs, taken from culture after CMV antigen stimulation.

The CDR3 region is CASSLGSRGDQPQHF. The DNA of the CDR3 is TGTGCCAGCAGCTTAGGGTCCAGGGGAGATCAGCCCCAGCATTTT. The chain uses TRBV7-8 and TRBJ1-5; the D gene is possibly TRBD1 (6 bases). The CDR3 is made up of 15 amino acids. Trimming shortened V by 1 base and J by 5 bases, and 12 bases separated the two germline ends. Germline lookup yields CDR1 SGHVS and CDR2 FQNEAQ.